This TCR beta chain was identified during a study of cytomegalovirus exposure and HLA in healthy donors. Study overall: Among the approximately 400 genotyped donors, 81% were placed in the Caucasian-associated ancestry cluster. Findings and limits, study-wide: One cluster of highly shared sequence variants probably arose as a sequencing artifact.

The study ran its PCR with 60 Vbeta and 13 Jbeta primers. In the original processing: Later, some 79 million unique TCR beta chains were counted in an analysis, and 8.5 million to 13 million of them were shared. Some clones are missing from TCRdb's copy, which holds only in-frame ones; the method was immunoSEQ multiplex PCR. The DNA was the basis for D and trimming; V, J and clone size are from that table. The sample holds some 120,000 clones, less than 85% seen once. In the case of this clone: Its antigen is unidentified.

In germline, CDR1 is GTSNPN, CDR2 SVGIG (reference sequence). The V gene end was trimmed by 5 bases and the J gene end by 6 bases; junction bases not matched to a gene: 6. CDR3 length equals 14 residues. The sample was PBMCs. The chain links TRBV30 to TRBJ2-1, with 11 nucleotides matching TRBD2. The sequence was collected from a woman aged 40-49 years in good health and CMV-seronegative. The CDR3 DNA sequence: TGTGCCTGGGATTTTGGGACTAGCGGCAATGAGCAGTTCTTC. Protein: CAWDFGTSGNEQFF. The whole variable domain, filled in from reference TRBV30 and TRBJ2-1, reads SQTIHQWPATLVQPVGSPLSLECTVEGTSNPNLYWYRQAAGRGLQLLFYSVGIGQISSEVPQNLSASRPQDRQFILSSKKLLLSDSGFYLCAWDFGTSGNEQFFGPGTRLTVL.